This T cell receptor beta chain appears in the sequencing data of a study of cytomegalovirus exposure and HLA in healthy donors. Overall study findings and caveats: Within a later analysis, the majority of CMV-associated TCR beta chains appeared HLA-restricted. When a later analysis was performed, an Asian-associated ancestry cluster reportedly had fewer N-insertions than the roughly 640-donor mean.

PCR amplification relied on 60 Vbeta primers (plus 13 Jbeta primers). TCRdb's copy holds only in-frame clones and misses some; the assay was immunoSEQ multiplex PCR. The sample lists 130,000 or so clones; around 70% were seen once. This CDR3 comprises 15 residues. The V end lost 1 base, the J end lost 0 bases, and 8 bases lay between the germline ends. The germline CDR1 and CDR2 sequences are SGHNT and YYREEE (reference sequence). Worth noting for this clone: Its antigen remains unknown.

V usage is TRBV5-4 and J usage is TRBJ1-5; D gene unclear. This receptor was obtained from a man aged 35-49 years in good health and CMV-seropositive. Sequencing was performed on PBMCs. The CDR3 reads CASSLMSDSNQPQHF. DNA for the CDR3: TGTGCCAGCAGCTTGATGTCAGATAGCAATCAGCCCCAGCATTTT.